The 27 T cell receptor beta chains reported below all come from one sample, sequenced in a study of CD8 T cells in Susac syndrome. Random hexamers primed reverse transcription of about 0.5 to 1 ug RNA. TCRdb re-called the immunoSEQ multiplex PCR reads through MiXCR, storing one row per CDR3 protein. The table includes about 200,000 distinct CDR3 sequences, 95% detected once. The sequencing sample was made of CD4+ T cells from PBMCs. The receptors here all came from a human donor with multiple sclerosis.

The chain links TRBV29-1 to TRBJ1-2, with D maybe TRBD1 (5 bases). Germline CDR1 SQVTM, CDR2 ANQGSEA. This CDR3 region has 11 residues. V was pared by 4 bases and J by 7 bases, with 10 bases between. The CDR3 loop is CSVAGSGGYTF. In DNA, the CDR3 is TGCAGCGTTGCAGGGAGTGGTGGCTACACCTTC.

This clonotype is a singleton in its sample. The chain couples TRBV5-4 to TRBJ2-5; no clear D. Trimming pared 4 bases from V and 4 bases from J, leaving 20 bases between. This CDR3 is 16 amino acids long. Germline CDR1 SGHNT, CDR2 YYREEE (reference sequence). The CDR3 sequence: CASSTMTYRGVETQYF. CDR3 bases: TGTGCCAGCAGCACAATGACATACCGAGGAGTAGAGACCCAGTACTTC.

The sample holds one count of this clonotype. This sequence joins TRBV20-1 and TRBJ2-3; possibly TRBD1 or TRBD2 for D (5 bases each). The germline V and J ends were trimmed by 0 bases and 4 bases, with 11 bases remaining between them. This CDR3 has 14 residues. Per germline, CDR1 DFQATT and CDR2 SNEGSKA (reference sequence). The CDR3 DNA sequence: TGCAGTGCTAGAGACCCGGGACGTTCAGATACGCAGTATTTT. It specifies CSARDPGRSDTQYF.

V gene TRBV3-1 combines with J gene TRBJ2-1; D is uncertain. This CDR3 has 12 amino acids. Trimming removed 8 bases at V and 8 bases at J, with 13 bases between. The V gene's germline CDR1 is LGHDT and CDR2 YNNKEL (reference sequence). CDR3 nucleotides: TGTGCCAGCCTCTCCCTGGGCGATGAGCAGTTCTTC. Encoded protein: CASLSLGDEQFF.

The rearrangement uses TRBV7-3 and TRBJ2-3; either TRBD1 or TRBD2 may fit D (5 bases each). V lost 5 bases and J 6 bases, leaving 15 bases between the germline ends. The V gene's germline CDR1 is SGHTA and CDR2 FQGTGA. The CDR3 consists of 14 residues. CDR3 in amino acids: CASSASGTLDTQYF. CDR3 in DNA: TGTGCCAGCAGCGCCTCCGGGACCCTCGATACGCAGTATTTT.

This sequence joins TRBV29-1 and TRBJ2-1; 10 bases fit TRBD1. J gave up 9 bases and V 7 bases, and 3 bases lay outside the gene matches. CDR1 is SQVTM, CDR2 ANQGSEA, per germline. The CDR3 has 11 residues. This CDR3 is CSGDRGLEQFF. In DNA, the CDR3 is TGCAGCGGCGACAGGGGGCTTGAGCAGTTCTTC.

The chain employs TRBV7-9 and TRBJ1-1; D unresolved. The CDR3 consists of 14 residues. V was pared by 3 bases and J by 2 bases, with 10 bases between. The germline CDR1 and CDR2 sequences are SEHNR and FQNEAQ (reference sequence). The CDR3 bases are TGTGCCAGCAGCTTGTCCGGGTCTAACACTGAAGCTTTCTTT. Translation gives CASSLSGSNTEAFF.

The chain links TRBV3-1 to TRBJ1-2, with a tentative D call TRBD1 (5 bases). The CDR3 covers 14 residues. V was clipped by 4 bases and J by 8 bases, with 17 bases between them. CDR1 is LGHDT, CDR2 YNNKEL, per germline (reference sequence). CDR3 in DNA: TGTGCCAGCAGCCTAAACCGGGGGTCTCACGGCTACACCTTC. This codes for CASSLNRGSHGYTF.

This chain joins TRBV29-1 and TRBJ1-5; D is uncertain. The CDR3 is 12 residues long. Germline CDR1 is SQVTM and CDR2 is ANQGSEA. This CDR3 is CSFRYSNQPQHF. CDR3 in DNA: TGCAGTTTCAGGTATAGCAATCAGCCCCAGCATTTT.

The chain is built from TRBV10-3 and TRBJ2-3, with 8 bases aligning to TRBD2. CDR1 is ENHRY, CDR2 SYGVKD, per germline. V trimming: 6 bases; J trimming: 5 bases; junction bases outside the gene matches: 7. The length of the CDR3 is 14 residues. In DNA, the CDR3 is TGTGCCATCAGCCCCGGGGGGGCGGAAGATACGCAGTATTTT. Its translation: CAISPGGAEDTQYF.

The gene calls are TRBV30 and TRBJ1-5; 7 bases map to TRBD1. With 5 bases clipped from V and 7 bases from J, the junction kept 5 bases outside the gene matches. The germline CDR1 and CDR2 sequences are GTSNPN and SVGIG (reference sequence). The CDR3 has 12 amino acids. The CDR3 reads CAWGQDFQPQHF. The CDR3 DNA reads as TGTGCCTGGGGACAGGATTTCCAGCCCCAGCATTTT.

The rearrangement links TRBV5-1 to TRBJ1-4, with D uncertain. The CDR3 consists of 16 residues. Germline CDR1 SGHRS, CDR2 YFSETQ. V was shortened by 7 bases and J by 0 bases, with 16 bases between the two germline ends. CDR3 protein: CASSLGRRATNEKLFF. The CDR3, as DNA: TGCGCCAGCTCGCTCGGGAGACGCGCAACTAATGAAAAACTGTTTTTT.

The chain employs TRBV20-1 and TRBJ2-7; D gene ambiguous. CDR3 length: 14 amino acids. V lost 7 bases and J lost 5, with 21 bases in between. CDR1 and CDR2 (germline): DFQATT, SNEGSKA (reference sequence). CDR3 nucleotides: TGCAGTGTTAAAGCAGAGACCGAATCCCACGAGCAGTACGTC. This sequence encodes CSVKAETESHEQYV.

The chain couples TRBV18 to TRBJ1-3; 8 bases fit TRBD1. The V gene end was trimmed by 4 bases and the J gene end by 7 bases; junction bases not matched to a gene: 6. Germline CDR1 and CDR2: KGHSH and LQKENI. The CDR3 length is 14 residues. The DNA for the CDR3 is TGTGCCAGCTCACGCCGGACAGGGCGGAACACCATATATTTT. Translation: CASSRRTGRNTIYF. The whole variable domain, remainder taken from reference TRBV18 and TRBJ1-3, is NAGVMQNPRHLVRRRGQEARLRCSPMKGHSHVYWYRQLPEEGLKFMVYLQKENIIDESGMPKERFSAEFPKEGPSILRIQQVVRGDSAAYFCASSRRTGRNTIYFGEGSWLTVV.

This clonotype was seen once. The genes are TRBV19 and TRBJ2-1; 8 bases line up with TRBD2. The V and J ends lost 1 base and 8 bases, in that order; junction bases with no gene match: 7. CDR1 is LNHDA, CDR2 SQIVND, per germline (reference sequence). This CDR3 contains 15 residues. The chain's CDR3 is CASSIARGGGDEQFF. The CDR3 bases are TGTGCCAGTAGTATAGCACGGGGGGGCGGCGATGAGCAGTTCTTC.

The chain combines TRBV29-1 with TRBJ2-3, with D perhaps matching TRBD1 (6 bases). Germline CDR1 is SQVTM and CDR2 is ANQGSEA. The V and J ends lost 4 bases and 3 bases respectively, with 11 bases between them. This CDR3 is 13 amino acids long. The chain's CDR3 is CSVVRTATDTQYF. The CDR3 nucleotides are TGCAGCGTTGTTAGGACAGCGACAGATACGCAGTATTTT.

This chain links TRBV20-1 with TRBJ1-5; 7 nucleotides align to TRBD1. The CDR3 spans 13 residues. The J segment lost 5 bases and the V segment lost 5 bases, leaving 6 bases of the junction unmatched. Germline CDR1 DFQATT, CDR2 SNEGSKA (reference sequence). CDR3: CSAVQGQHQPQHF. The CDR3 DNA sequence: TGCAGTGCTGTACAGGGGCAACATCAGCCCCAGCATTTT.

The chain couples TRBV7-3 to TRBJ2-3; weak D call: TRBD1 (6 bases). The V and J ends lost 5 bases and 6 bases respectively, with 18 bases between them. Germline V lookup: CDR1 SGHTA, CDR2 FQGTGA. CDR3 length equals 15 residues. Here the CDR3 reads CASSIGTSYGDTQYF. The CDR3, as DNA: TGTGCCAGCAGCATAGGGACATCCTACGGGGATACGCAGTATTTT. Based on the CDR3 plus reference TRBV7-3 and TRBJ2-3, the full variable domain is GAGVSQTPSNKVTEKGKYVELRCDPISGHTALYWYRQSLGQGPEFLIYFQGTGAADDSGLPNDRFFAVRPEGSVSTLKIQRTERGDSAVYLCASSIGTSYGDTQYFGPGTRLTVL.

The chain has TRBV7-2 and TRBJ2-3; D perhaps matches TRBD2 (7 bases). Germline assignment: CDR1 SGHTA and CDR2 FQGNSA. Trimming stripped 2 bases from V and 0 bases from J, with 15 bases between. CDR3 length equals 17 residues. CDR3 residues: CASSLRRGAPSTDTQYF. As DNA, the CDR3 is TGTGCCAGCAGCTTACGTCGGGGGGCCCCAAGCACAGATACGCAGTATTTT.

This clonotype was seen more than once but under ten times. The chain couples TRBV20-1 to TRBJ1-4; 7 bases are a match to TRBD1. This CDR3 has 13 amino acids. Germline loops: CDR1 DFQATT, CDR2 SNEGSKA (reference sequence). The J segment lost 5 bases and the V segment lost 6 bases, leaving 6 bases of the junction unmatched. The CDR3 loop reads CSARTGGNEKLFF. The CDR3 nucleotides are TGCAGTGCCAGGACAGGTGGGAATGAAAAACTGTTTTTT.

The V and J genes are TRBV29-1 and TRBJ2-5; tentatively, D is TRBD2 (6 bases). CDR3 length equals 14 residues. The germline V and J ends were trimmed by 6 bases and 1 base, with 15 bases remaining between them. Germline V gene data show CDR1 as SQVTM and CDR2 as ANQGSEA. The CDR3 DNA is TGCAGCGTCGCAACGGGGGTGGGCCAAGAGACCCAGTACTTC. Its translation is CSVATGVGQETQYF.

The V gene is TRBV3-1, the J gene TRBJ2-3, with no clear D. The CDR3 sequence is 14 residues long. Germline V gives CDR1 LGHDT, CDR2 YNNKEL (reference sequence). Trimming stripped 0 bases from V and 0 bases from J, with 4 bases between. As DNA, the CDR3 is TGTGCCAGCAGCCAAGATACTAGCACAGATACGCAGTATTTT. Protein sequence: CASSQDTSTDTQYF.

The chain uses TRBV29-1 and TRBJ1-1; weak D call: TRBD1 (6 bases). The CDR3 is 12 residues long. The germline CDR1 and CDR2 sequences are SQVTM and ANQGSEA. V shed 6 bases and J shed 1 base, with 9 bases lying between them. CDR3 sequence: CSVTGSNTEAFF. The CDR3 DNA follows: TGCAGCGTGACAGGATCGAACACTGAAGCTTTCTTT.

This clonotype was observed once. The gene calls are TRBV15 and TRBJ1-2; D not certain. Germline V lookup: CDR1 LNHNV, CDR2 YYDKDF (reference sequence). Trimming removed 3 bases at V and 4 bases at J, with 9 bases between. The CDR3 loop spans 13 amino acids. Here the CDR3 reads CATSRQMSYGYTF. CDR3 nucleotide sequence: TGTGCCACCAGCAGGCAAATGAGCTATGGCTACACCTTC.

This chain connects TRBV12-3 or TRBV12-4 to TRBJ1-6; a possible D gene is TRBD1 (5 bases). The CDR3 contains 14 residues. Trimming shortened V by 6 bases and J by 6 bases, and 12 bases separated the two germline ends. CDR3 residues: CASSSTDTNSPLHF. The CDR3 DNA reads TGTGCCAGCAGCTCGACAGATACTAATTCACCCCTCCACTTT.

This chain uses TRBV29-1 with TRBJ2-3, with D possibly matching TRBD1 (5 bases). V lost 2 bases, J lost 5 bases, and 14 bases lay in between. The CDR3 is 14 amino acids. Germline CDR1 and CDR2: SQVTM and ANQGSEA. The CDR3 DNA follows: TGCAGCGTTGAAAGCCAGGGTGGGGTAGATACGCAGTATTTT. Residues: CSVESQGGVDTQYF.

In its sample, this clonotype was seen once. The junction departs from germline at one end; a sequencing error may be responsible. V usage is TRBV15 and J usage is TRBJ1-6; D unresolved. The V gene's germline CDR1 is LNHNV and CDR2 YYDKDF (reference sequence). The length of the CDR3 is 12 residues. In DNA form, the CDR3 reads TGTGCCACCAGCACCCCACAGTCACCCCTCCGCTTT. Amino acid sequence: CATSTPQSPLRF.